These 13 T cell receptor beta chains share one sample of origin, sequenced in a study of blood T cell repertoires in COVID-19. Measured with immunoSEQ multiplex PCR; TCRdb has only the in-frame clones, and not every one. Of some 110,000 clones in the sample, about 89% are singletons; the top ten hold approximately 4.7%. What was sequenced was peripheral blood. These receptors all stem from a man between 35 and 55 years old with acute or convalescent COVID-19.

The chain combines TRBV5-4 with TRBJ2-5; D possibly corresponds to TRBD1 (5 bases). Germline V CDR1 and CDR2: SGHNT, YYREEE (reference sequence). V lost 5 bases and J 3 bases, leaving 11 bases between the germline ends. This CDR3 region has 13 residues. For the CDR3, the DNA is TGTGCCAGCAGGGAACAGGATGAAGAGACCCAGTACTTC. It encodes CASREQDEETQYF.

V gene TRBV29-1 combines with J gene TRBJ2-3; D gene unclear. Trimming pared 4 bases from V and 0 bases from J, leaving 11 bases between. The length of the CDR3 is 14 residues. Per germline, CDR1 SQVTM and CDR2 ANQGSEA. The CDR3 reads CSVVMLFSTDTQYF. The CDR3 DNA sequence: TGCAGCGTTGTTATGTTGTTCAGCACAGATACGCAGTATTTT.

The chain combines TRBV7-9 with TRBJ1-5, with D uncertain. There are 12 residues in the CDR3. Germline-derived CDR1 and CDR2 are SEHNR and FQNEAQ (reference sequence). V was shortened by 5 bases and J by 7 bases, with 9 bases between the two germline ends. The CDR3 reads CASSQSGQPQHF. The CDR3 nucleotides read TGTGCCAGCAGCCAATCAGGACAGCCCCAGCATTTT.

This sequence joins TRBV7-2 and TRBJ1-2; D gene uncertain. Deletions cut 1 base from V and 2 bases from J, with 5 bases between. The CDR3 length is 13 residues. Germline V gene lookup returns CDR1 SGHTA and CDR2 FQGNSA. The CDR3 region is CASSLDMNYGYTF. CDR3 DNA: TGTGCCAGCAGCTTAGACATGAACTATGGCTACACCTTC.

CDR3 sequence reads: CASSFRDRGPYEQYF. CDR3 bases: TGTGCCAGCAGCTTCCGGGACAGGGGGCCTTACGAGCAGTACTTC. The chain joins TRBV5-4 to TRBJ2-7, with 12 bases lining up with TRBD1. V lost 2 bases, J lost 4 bases, and 4 bases stayed unmatched. The CDR3 loop spans 15 amino acids. CDR1 and CDR2 (germline): SGHNT, YYREEE (reference sequence).

The CDR3 nucleotides read TGTGCCAGCTCACCCGAGAAGACAGCAACGGATGGCTACACCTTC. Amino acids: CASSPEKTATDGYTF. This chain uses TRBV18 with TRBJ1-2, with D perhaps matching TRBD1 (5 bases). The CDR3 spans 15 residues. V was trimmed by 3 bases and J by 6 bases, leaving 17 bases between them. Germline V gene data show CDR1 as KGHSH and CDR2 as LQKENI.

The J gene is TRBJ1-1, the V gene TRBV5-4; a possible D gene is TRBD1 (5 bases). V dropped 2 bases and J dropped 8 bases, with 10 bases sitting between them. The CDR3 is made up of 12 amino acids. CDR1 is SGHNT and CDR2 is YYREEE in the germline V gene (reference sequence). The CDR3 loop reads CASSFDRAEAFF. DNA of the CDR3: TGTGCCAGCAGCTTCGACAGAGCGGAAGCTTTCTTT.

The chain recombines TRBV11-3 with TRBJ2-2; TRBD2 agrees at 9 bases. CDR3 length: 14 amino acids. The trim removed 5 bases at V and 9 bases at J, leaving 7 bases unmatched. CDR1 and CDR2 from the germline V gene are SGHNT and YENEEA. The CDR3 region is CASSQVSGSWELFF. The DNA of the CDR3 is TGTGCCAGCAGCCAAGTTAGCGGGAGTTGGGAGCTGTTTTTT.

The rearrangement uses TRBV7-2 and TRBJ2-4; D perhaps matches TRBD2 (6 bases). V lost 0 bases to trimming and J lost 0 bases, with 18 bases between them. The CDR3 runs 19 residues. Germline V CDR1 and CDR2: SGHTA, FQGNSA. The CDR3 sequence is CASSLAAVSGTLAKNIQYF. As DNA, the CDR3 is TGTGCCAGCAGCTTAGCGGCCGTATCAGGGACTCTAGCCAAAAACATTCAGTACTTC.

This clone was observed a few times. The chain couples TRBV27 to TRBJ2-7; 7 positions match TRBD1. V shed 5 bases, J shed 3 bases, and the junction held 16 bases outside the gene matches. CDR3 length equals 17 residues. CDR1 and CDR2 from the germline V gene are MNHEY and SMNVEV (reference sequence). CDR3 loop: CASSPRPTRGLNYEQYF. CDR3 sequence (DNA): TGTGCCAGCAGTCCGCGCCCGACAAGGGGGCTAAACTACGAGCAGTACTTC.

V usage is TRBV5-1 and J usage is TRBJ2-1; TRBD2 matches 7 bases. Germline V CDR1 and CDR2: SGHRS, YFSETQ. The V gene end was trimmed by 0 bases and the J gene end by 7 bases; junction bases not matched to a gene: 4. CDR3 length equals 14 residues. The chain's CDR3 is CASSLASGINEQFF. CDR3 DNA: TGCGCCAGCAGCTTGGCTAGCGGAATTAATGAGCAGTTCTTC.

The CDR3: CASSPSPRSGGYGYTF. As DNA, the CDR3 is TGTGCCAGCTCACCAAGTCCCCGGAGCGGGGGATATGGCTACACCTTC. The chain links TRBV18 to TRBJ1-2, with D maybe TRBD1 (5 bases). Germline CDR1 KGHSH, CDR2 LQKENI. Trimming cost V 2 bases and J 5 bases, with 18 bases left between them. The CDR3 loop spans 16 amino acids.

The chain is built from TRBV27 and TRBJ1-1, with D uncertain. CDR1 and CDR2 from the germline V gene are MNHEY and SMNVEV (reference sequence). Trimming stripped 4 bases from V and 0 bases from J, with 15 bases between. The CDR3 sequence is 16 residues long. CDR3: CASSSLGRSMNTEAFF. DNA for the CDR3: TGTGCCAGCAGTTCTCTAGGTCGGTCCATGAACACTGAAGCTTTCTTT.